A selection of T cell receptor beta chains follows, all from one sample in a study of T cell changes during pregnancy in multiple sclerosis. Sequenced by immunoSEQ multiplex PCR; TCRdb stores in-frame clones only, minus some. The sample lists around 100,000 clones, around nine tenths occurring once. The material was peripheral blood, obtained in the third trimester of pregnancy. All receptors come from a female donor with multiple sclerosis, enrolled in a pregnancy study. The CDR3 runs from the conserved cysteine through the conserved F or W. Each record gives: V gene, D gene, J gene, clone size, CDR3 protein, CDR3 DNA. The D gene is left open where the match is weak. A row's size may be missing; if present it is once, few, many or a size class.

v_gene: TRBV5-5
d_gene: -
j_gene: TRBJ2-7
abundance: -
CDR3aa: CASSPSFRGSSYEQYF
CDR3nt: TGTGCCAGCAGCCCGAGCTTCAGGGGAAGCTCCTACGAGCAGTACTTC

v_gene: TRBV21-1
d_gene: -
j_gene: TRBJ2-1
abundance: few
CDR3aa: CASSKPQVSSYNEQFF
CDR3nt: TGTGCCAGCAGCAAACCACAGGTGAGCTCCTACAATGAGCAGTTCTTC

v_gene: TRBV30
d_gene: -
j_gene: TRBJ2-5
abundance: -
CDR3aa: CAWEGHGMETQYF
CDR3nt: TGTGCCTGGGAGGGCCACGGCATGGAGACCCAGTACTTC

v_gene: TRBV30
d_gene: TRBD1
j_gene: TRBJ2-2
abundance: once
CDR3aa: CAWLGTGPQGLFF
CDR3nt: TGTGCCTGGCTAGGGACAGGACCCCAAGGGCTGTTTTTT

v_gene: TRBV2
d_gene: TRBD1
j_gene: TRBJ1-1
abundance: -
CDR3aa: CASSVNRGSTEAFF
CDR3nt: TGTGCCAGCAGTGTGAACAGGGGAAGCACTGAAGCTTTCTTT

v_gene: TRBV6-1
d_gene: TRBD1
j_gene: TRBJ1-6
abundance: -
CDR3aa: CASSEARDRGTLAYNSPLHF
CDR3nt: TGTGCCAGCAGTGAGGCCCGGGACAGGGGTACTTTAGCCTATAATTCACCCCTCCACTTT

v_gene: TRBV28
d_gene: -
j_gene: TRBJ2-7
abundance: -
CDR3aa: CASSMSPYEQYF
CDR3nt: TGTGCCAGCAGCATGAGCCCCTACGAGCAGTACTTC

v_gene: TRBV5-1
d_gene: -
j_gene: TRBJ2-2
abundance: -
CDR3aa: CASSGPTGNTGELFF
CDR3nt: TGCGCCAGCAGCGGCCCGACAGGGAACACCGGGGAGCTGTTTTTT

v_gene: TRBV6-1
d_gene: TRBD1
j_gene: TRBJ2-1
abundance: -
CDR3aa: CASSETLGGTEQFF
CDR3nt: TGTGCCAGCAGTGAAACTTTAGGGGGCACTGAGCAGTTCTTC

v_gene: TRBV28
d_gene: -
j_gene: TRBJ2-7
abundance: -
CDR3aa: CASSPRLVEQYF
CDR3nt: TGTGCCAGCAGCCCGCGCTTGGTCGAGCAGTACTTC

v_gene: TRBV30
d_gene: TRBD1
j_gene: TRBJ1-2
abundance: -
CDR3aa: CASPTGGNYGYTF
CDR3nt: TGTGCCTCCCCGACAGGGGGAAACTATGGCTACACCTTC

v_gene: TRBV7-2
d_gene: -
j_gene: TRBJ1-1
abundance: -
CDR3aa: CASSSAQGTEAFF
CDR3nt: TGTGCCAGCAGCTCAGCACAGGGCACTGAAGCTTTCTTT

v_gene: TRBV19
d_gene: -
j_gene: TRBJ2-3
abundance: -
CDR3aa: CASSIGPGSTDTQYF
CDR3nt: TGTGCCAGTAGTATAGGTCCGGGATCCACAGATACGCAGTATTTT

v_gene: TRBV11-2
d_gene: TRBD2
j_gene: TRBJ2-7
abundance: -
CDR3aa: CASSLLAGGSYEQYF
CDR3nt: TGTGCCAGCAGCCTACTAGCGGGAGGGAGCTACGAGCAGTACTTC

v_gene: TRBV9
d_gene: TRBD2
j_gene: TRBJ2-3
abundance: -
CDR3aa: CASSPRTSGADTQYF
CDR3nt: TGTGCCAGCAGCCCTAGGACTAGCGGCGCAGATACGCAGTATTTT

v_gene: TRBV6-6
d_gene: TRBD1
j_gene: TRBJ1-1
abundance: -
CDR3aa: CASSPGQGWAEAFF
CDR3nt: TGTGCCAGCAGTCCGGGACAGGGGTGGGCTGAAGCTTTCTTT

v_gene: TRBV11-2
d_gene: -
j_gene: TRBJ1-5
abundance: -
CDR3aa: CASSRDLGGNQPQHF
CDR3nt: TGTGCCAGCAGCCGGGATCTGGGGGGGAATCAGCCCCAGCATTTT

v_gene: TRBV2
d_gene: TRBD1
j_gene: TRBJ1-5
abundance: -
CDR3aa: CASSYTGGRILSNQPQHF
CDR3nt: TGTGCCAGCAGTTATACAGGGGGCAGGATACTTAGCAATCAGCCCCAGCATTTT

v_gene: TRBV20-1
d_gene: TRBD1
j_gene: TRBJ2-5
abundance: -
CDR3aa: CSATGGETQYF
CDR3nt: TGCAGTGCGACAGGGGGGGAGACCCAGTACTTC

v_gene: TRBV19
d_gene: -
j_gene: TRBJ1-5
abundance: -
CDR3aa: CASSPSGDQPQHF
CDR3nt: TGTGCCAGTAGTCCCTCAGGTGATCAGCCCCAGCATTTT

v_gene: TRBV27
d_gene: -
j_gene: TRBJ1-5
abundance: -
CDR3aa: CASSLGPPGNQPQHF
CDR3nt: TGTGCCAGCAGTTTAGGGCCTCCGGGCAATCAGCCCCAGCATTTT

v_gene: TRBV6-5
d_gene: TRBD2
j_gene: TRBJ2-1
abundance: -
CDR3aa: CASSYRGLAGENEQFF
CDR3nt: TGTGCCAGCAGTTACAGGGGACTAGCGGGAGAAAATGAGCAGTTCTTC

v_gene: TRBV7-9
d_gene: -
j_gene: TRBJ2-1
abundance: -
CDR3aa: CASSLSFREQFF
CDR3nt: TGTGCCAGCAGCTTATCCTTCCGTGAGCAGTTCTTC

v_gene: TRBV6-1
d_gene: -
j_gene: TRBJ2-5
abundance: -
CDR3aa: CASRGAGQETQYF
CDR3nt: TGTGCCAGCAGGGGGGCGGGTCAAGAGACCCAGTACTTC

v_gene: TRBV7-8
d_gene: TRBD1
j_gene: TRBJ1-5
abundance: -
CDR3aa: CASSYGTGDQPQHF
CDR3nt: TGTGCCAGCAGCTATGGGACAGGGGACCAGCCCCAGCATTTT

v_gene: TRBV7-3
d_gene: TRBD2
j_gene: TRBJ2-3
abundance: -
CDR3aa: CASSLGRGRTDTQYF
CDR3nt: TGTGCCAGCAGCTTAGGGAGGGGTAGAACAGATACGCAGTATTTT

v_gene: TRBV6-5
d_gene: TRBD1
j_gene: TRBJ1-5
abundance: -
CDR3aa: CASSGTAFNQPQHF
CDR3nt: TGTGCCAGCAGTGGGACAGCTTTCAATCAGCCCCAGCATTTT

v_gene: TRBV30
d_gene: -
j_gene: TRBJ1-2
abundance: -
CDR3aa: CAWTDSSTGGYTF
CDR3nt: TGTGCCTGGACGGACAGCTCGACGGGTGGCTACACCTTC

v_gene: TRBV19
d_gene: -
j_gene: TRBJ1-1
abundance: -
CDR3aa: CASTGFVGNTEAFF
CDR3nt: TGTGCCAGTACCGGTTTTGTTGGGAACACTGAAGCTTTCTTT

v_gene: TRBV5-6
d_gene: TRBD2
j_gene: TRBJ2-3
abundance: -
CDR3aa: CASSSLPGGSAYTQYF
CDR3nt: TGTGCCAGCAGCTCCCTCCCGGGAGGGAGCGCGTATACGCAGTATTTT

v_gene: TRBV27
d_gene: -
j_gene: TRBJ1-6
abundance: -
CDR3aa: CASSPEPINNSPLHF
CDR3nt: TGTGCCAGCAGTCCCGAGCCGATAAATAATTCACCCCTCCACTTT

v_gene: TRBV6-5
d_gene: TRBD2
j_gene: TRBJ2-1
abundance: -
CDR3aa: CASSWTSGINNEQFF
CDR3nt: TGTGCCAGCAGTTGGACTAGCGGTATCAACAATGAGCAGTTCTTC